This TCR beta chain was obtained from a study of regulatory T cells in long-lasting Graves disease. V was pared by 9 bases and J by 2 bases, with 10 bases of the junction left unmatched. The CDR3 runs to 14 residues. Germline loops: CDR1 MNHEY, CDR2 SVGEGT. The time point: persistent/refractory GD, antithyroid drugs over 5 years with positive TRAb. Isolated PBMC RNA provided the starting material for the TCR library. Ten or more counts support this clonotype. With iRepertoire HTBI primers and Arm-PCR of CDR3 regions, TCR beta libraries were built. From the multiplex PCR reads, TCRdb called clonotypes with MiXCR, one entry per CDR3 protein. The data contain 400,000 to 600,000 distinct CDR3 sequences, about 22% of them singletons.

The TCR originated in a female donor with Graves disease. The starting material was peripheral blood mononuclear cells (PBMCs), obtained when the disease was refractory, from a patient treated with antithyroid drugs. This rearrangement joins TRBV6-2 or TRBV6-3 to TRBJ2-7, with 7 bases aligning to TRBD2. The CDR3 loop reads CASIRTAGAYEQYF. In nucleotides, the CDR3 is TGTGCCAGTATACGGACCGCGGGAGCCTACGAGCAGTACTTC.